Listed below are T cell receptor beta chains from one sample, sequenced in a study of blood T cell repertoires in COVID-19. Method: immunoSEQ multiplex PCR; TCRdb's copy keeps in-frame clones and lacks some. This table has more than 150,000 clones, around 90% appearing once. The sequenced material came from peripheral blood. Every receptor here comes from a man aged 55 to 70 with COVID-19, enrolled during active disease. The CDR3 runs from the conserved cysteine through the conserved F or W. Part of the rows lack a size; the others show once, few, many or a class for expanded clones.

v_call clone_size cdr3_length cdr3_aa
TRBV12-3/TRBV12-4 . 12 CASSLQGGGYTF
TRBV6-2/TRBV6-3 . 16 CASSYPAGGIDTEAFF
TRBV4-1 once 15 CASSQELAGGNEQYF
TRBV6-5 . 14 CASRPQGGNEKLFF
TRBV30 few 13 CAWRKHVNTEAFF
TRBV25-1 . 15 CASSGQGAANEKLFF
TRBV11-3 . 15 CASSLPSTGRTEAFF
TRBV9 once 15 CASSPLSTVSYEQYF
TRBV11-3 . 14 CASSGGQGLNIQYF
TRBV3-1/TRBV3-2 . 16 CASSLLLAGGPDTQYF
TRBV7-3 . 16 CASSLSSSGTGREQFF
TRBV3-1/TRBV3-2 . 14 CASSQDPEAPGQTF
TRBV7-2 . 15 CASSLNRDSRNTIYF
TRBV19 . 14 CASSTGLGGETQYF
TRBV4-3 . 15 CASSQAWTGVQPQHF
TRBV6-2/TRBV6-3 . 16 CASSYSLRAGNQPQHF
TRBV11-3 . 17 CASSPGTGGDPDVEQFF
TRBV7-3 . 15 CASSRRTGGTDTQYF
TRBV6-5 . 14 CASSYSRRDQPQHF
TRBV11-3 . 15 CASSSVTGGKNEQFF
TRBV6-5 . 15 CASAIKGTGGGGYTF
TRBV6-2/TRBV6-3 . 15 CASSDGAGGLDEQYF
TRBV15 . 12 CATRQANTEAFF
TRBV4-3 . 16 CASSQDIRQGNTEAFF
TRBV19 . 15 CASSQGTPSNQPQHF
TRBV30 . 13 CAYQTGNNSPLHF
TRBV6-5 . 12 CASSPSRGIQYF
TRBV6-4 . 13 CASSASGGTEAFF